This entry lists 13 T cell receptor beta chains sequenced from one sample in a study of T cells in localized non-small cell lung cancer. Measured with immunoSEQ multiplex PCR; TCRdb has only the in-frame clones, and not every one. The table includes fewer than 40,000 clones, around 90% detected once. The sample was peripheral blood mononuclear cells, taken before any cancer treatment. The source is a man aged 40 to 70 with stage III lung adenocarcinoma.

V gene TRBV7-2 combines with J gene TRBJ2-2; 8 bases match TRBD2. The V gene end was trimmed by 3 bases and the J gene end by 3 bases; junction bases not matched to a gene: 3. CDR3 length equals 15 residues. The V gene's germline CDR1 is SGHTA and CDR2 FQGNSA. CDR3 DNA sequence: TGTGCCAGCAGCTTGGCTAGCGGGTACACCGGGGAGCTGTTTTTT. Its translation is CASSLASGYTGELFF.

The V and J genes are TRBV15 and TRBJ1-1; possibly TRBD1 for D (6 bases). Per the germline V gene, CDR1 is LNHNV and CDR2 is YYDKDF (reference sequence). The CDR3 is 18 amino acids. V lost 1 base to trimming and J lost 6 bases, with 24 bases between them. The CDR3 loop is CATSRGHAGGSLSAEAFF. CDR3 DNA: TGTGCCACCAGCAGAGGTCATGCCGGGGGCTCTTTATCCGCTGAAGCTTTCTTT.

On this clone itself: The junction and the germline gene differ at one end; a read error may be behind it. The chain carries TRBV6-5 and TRBJ2-1; 9 bases are shared with TRBD1. This CDR3 is built from 15 residues. Looked up from germline, CDR1 is MNHEY and CDR2 is SVGAGI. The CDR3 nucleotides are TGTGCCGGCAGTTGGGGGGGACAGGGCTTTGGCGAGCAGTTCTTC. Amino acid sequence: CAGSWGGQGFGEQFF.

V usage is TRBV11-2 and J usage is TRBJ2-5; D might be TRBD1 (6 bases). The V end was cut by 6 bases, the J end by 5 bases, with 19 bases between. The length of the CDR3 is 15 residues. CDR1 is SGHAT, CDR2 FQNNGV, per germline. CDR3 sequence reads: CASRRYFGGEETQYF. The DNA for the CDR3 is TGTGCCAGCAGGAGGTATTTTGGGGGCGAGGAGACCCAGTACTTC.

The chain recombines TRBV7-2 with TRBJ2-5; tentatively, D is TRBD2 (5 bases). The germline V and J ends were trimmed by 5 bases and 3 bases, with 16 bases remaining between them. Germline CDR1 and CDR2: SGHTA and FQGNSA. The CDR3 contains 15 residues. The CDR3 sequence is CASSLLTGRKETQYF. CDR3 bases: TGTGCCAGCAGCCTCCTTACGGGGAGAAAAGAGACCCAGTACTTC. Looking up the rest from reference TRBV7-2 and TRBJ2-5 gives the full variable domain: GAGVSQSPSNKVTEKGKDVELRCDPISGHTALYWYRQSLGQGLEFLIYFQGNSAPDKSGLPSDRFSAERTGGSVSTLTIQRTQQEDSAVYLCASSLLTGRKETQYFGPGTRLLVL.

The chain is built from TRBV11-3 and TRBJ2-3, with 7 nucleotides matching TRBD2. Germline V gene lookup returns CDR1 SGHNT and CDR2 YENEEA. Losses at the gene ends were 5 bases for V and 5 bases for J; bases not matched to a gene: 4. The CDR3 is 13 residues long. The CDR3 reads CASSPPGGDTQYF. The CDR3 region has the DNA TGTGCCAGCAGCCCTCCGGGAGGAGATACGCAGTATTTT.

This clone was counted a single time. This sequence joins TRBV4-3 and TRBJ1-2; D is perhaps TRBD1 (5 bases). The germline V gene has CDR1 LGHNA and CDR2 YSLEER. The CDR3 runs 13 residues. V dropped 2 bases and J dropped 5 bases, with 9 bases sitting between them. The CDR3 here is CASSQRGGYGYTF. CDR3 in DNA: TGCGCCAGCAGCCAACGGGGGGGTTATGGCTACACCTTC.

The rearrangement links TRBV13 to TRBJ1-1, with D maybe TRBD1 (6 bases). Germline V CDR1 and CDR2: PRHDT, FYEKMQ (reference sequence). CDR3 size: 15 residues. Trimming left V 5 bases short and J 1 base short, with 14 bases between. The CDR3 nucleotides read TGTGCCAGCAGCCCATCCGACAGGCCGAACACTGAAGCTTTCTTT. Residues: CASSPSDRPNTEAFF.

This chain uses TRBV9 with TRBJ2-2; D may match TRBD1 or TRBD2 (5 bases each). Germline V CDR1 and CDR2: SGDLS, YYNGEE. The V and J ends lost 3 bases and 3 bases respectively, with 6 bases between them. The CDR3 covers 13 residues. The CDR3 protein is CASSAGHTGELFF. The CDR3 DNA reads as TGTGCCAGCAGCGCGGGGCACACCGGGGAGCTGTTTTTT.

This clone occurred once. The V call is TRBV7-2, the J call TRBJ1-4; D remains unclear. Trimming removed 1 base from V and 8 bases from J, with 14 bases in between. Germline-derived CDR1 and CDR2 are SGHTA and FQGNSA. The CDR3 has 15 residues. The chain's CDR3 is CASSLGSGKGEKLFF. CDR3 coding DNA: TGTGCCAGCAGCTTAGGCTCGGGCAAAGGGGAAAAACTGTTTTTT.

The chain combines TRBV9 with TRBJ1-2, with D maybe TRBD1 (6 bases). Germline V CDR1 and CDR2: SGDLS, YYNGEE. The CDR3 totals 15 residues. Trimming cost V 0 bases and J 13 bases, with 22 bases left between them. The CDR3 sequence: CASSVEVDSFFGITF. DNA of the CDR3: TGTGCCAGCAGCGTAGAGGTGGACAGTTTTTTCGGTATCACCTTC.

This clone has a handful of counts. The chain couples TRBV6-5 to TRBJ1-6, with TRBD1 as a possible D gene (5 bases). Trimming shortened V by 2 bases and J by 9 bases, and 11 bases separated the two germline ends. The germline CDR1 and CDR2 sequences are MNHEY and SVGAGI. The CDR3 has 14 residues. CDR3 nucleotide sequence: TGTGCCAGCAGTTACGGCAGGGAGTCTTCACCCCTCCACTTT. Translating gives CASSYGRESSPLHF.

The V gene is TRBV9, the J gene TRBJ2-2, with unresolved D. V lost 1 base, J lost 0 bases, and 4 bases lay in between. In germline, CDR1 is SGDLS, CDR2 YYNGEE. The CDR3 loop spans 14 amino acids. CDR3 sequence (DNA): TGTGCCAGCAGCGTAAGCACGAACACCGGGGAGCTGTTTTTT. Translation gives CASSVSTNTGELFF.